What follows is one T cell receptor (beta chain) and its context. In the authors' workflow: Using reference gene primer amplification, nucleated cell counts were estimated. Profiled with immunoSEQ multiplex PCR; TCRdb holds only in-frame clones, not every one. That table supplies the V and J calls and clone size; D and trimming were determined from the DNA. The data contain 300,000 to 350,000 clones, roughly 90% of them singletons. V shed 6 bases, J shed 7 bases, and the junction held 8 bases outside the gene matches. CDR1 is ENHRY, CDR2 SYGVKD, per germline. The CDR3 totals 13 residues. The data belong to a study of blood T cell repertoires in COVID-19. Study summary: Some COVID-19 samples were acute and others convalescent; all came from the United States, Italy and Spain. Sources were T cells, B-cell-depleted T cells, or PBMCs; the material itself was cDNA or gDNA.

The chain uses TRBV10-3 and TRBJ1-2; 7 bases are shared with TRBD1. Sequencing was performed on peripheral blood. This sequence was found in a man younger than 35 with active or convalescent COVID-19. CDR3 coding DNA: TGTGCCATCAGCCAGACAGGGTCTTCTGGCTACACCTTC. Translated: CAISQTGSSGYTF.